This TCR beta chain was sequenced for a study of molecular identifiers for immune sequencing clone quantification. Broader study findings: A shared barcode on identical TCR molecules could lead to underestimated sizes for highly expanded clones.

The CDR3 covers 17 residues. Germline V gives CDR1 KGHSH, CDR2 LQKENI. With V trimmed by 3 bases and J by 2 bases, 10 bases remained unmatched. TCR libraries were built in bulk with a published protocol and specific TCR primers. TCRdb recomputed calls from the PCR reads with MiXCR, one row per CDR3 protein. The table shows around 6,000 distinct CDR3 sequences, with under 20% occurring only once. This clonotype is classed as medium-sized (0.01 to 0.1%). Antigen specificity is unknown. Source material: naive CD8+ T cells from blood, with Jurkat cell RNA spiked in. Subset defined: FACS-sorted CD8+CD4-CCR7+CD45RA+ naive T cells. The chain is built from TRBV18 and TRBJ2-1; TRBD2 aligns across 7 bases. The clonotype comes from a human donor in good health. Some libraries in this study had Jurkat cell RNA spiked in. The CDR3 loop is CASSPRTSAVAYNEQFF. The CDR3, as DNA: TGTGCCAGCTCACCCCGAACTAGCGCTGTAGCCTACAATGAGCAGTTCTTC.